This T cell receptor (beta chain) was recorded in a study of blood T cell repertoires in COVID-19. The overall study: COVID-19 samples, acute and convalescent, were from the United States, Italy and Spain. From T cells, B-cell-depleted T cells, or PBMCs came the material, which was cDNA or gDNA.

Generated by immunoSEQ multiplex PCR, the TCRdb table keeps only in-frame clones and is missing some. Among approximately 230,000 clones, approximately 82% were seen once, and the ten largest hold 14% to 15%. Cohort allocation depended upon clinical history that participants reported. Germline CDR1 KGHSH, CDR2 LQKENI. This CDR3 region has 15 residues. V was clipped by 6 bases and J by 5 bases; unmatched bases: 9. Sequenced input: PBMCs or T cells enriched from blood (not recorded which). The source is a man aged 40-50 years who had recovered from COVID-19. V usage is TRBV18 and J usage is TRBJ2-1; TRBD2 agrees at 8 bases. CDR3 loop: CASSPSTGGDNEQFF. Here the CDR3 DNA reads TGTGCCAGCTCCCCCAGTACGGGGGGGGACAATGAGCAGTTCTTC.